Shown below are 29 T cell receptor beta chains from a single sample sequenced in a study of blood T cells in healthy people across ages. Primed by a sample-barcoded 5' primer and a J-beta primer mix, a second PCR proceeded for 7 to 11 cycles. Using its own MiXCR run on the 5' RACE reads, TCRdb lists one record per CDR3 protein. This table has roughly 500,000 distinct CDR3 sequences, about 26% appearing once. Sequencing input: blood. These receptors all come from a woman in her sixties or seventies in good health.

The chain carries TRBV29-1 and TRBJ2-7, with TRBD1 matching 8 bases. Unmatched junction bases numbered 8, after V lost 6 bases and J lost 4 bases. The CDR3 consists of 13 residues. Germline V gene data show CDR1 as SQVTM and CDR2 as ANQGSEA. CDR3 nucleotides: TGCAGCGTCCAGGGGGCGTCGATGTACGAGCAGTACTTC. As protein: CSVQGASMYEQYF.

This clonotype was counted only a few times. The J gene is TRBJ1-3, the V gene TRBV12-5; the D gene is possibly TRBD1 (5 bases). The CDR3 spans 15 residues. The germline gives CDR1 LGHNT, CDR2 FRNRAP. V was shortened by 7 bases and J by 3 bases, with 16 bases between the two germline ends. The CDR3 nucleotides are TGTGCTAGTGCCCCCACCCGGGGGGGTGGAAACACCATATATTTT. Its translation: CASAPTRGGGNTIYF.

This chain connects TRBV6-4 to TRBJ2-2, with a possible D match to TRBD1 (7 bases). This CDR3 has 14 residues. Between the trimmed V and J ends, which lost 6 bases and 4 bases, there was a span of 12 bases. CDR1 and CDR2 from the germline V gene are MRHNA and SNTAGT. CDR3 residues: CASSRGVGTGELFF. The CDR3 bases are TGTGCCAGCAGCAGGGGGGTCGGCACCGGGGAGCTGTTTTTT.

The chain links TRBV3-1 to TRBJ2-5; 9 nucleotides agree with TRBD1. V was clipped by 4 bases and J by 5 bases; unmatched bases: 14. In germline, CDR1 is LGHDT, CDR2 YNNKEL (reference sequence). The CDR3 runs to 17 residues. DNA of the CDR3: TGTGCCAGCAGCCGGCCGGGACAGGGACTGTTAGTGGAGACCCAGTACTTC. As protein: CASSRPGQGLLVETQYF.

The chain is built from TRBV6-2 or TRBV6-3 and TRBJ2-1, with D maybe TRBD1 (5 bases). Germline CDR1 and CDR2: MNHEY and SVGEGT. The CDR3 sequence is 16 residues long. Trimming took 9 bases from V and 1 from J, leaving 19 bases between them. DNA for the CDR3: TGTGCCAGTGCCAAAGGCCAGGGCCGGTCCTACAATGAGCAGTTCTTC. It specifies CASAKGQGRSYNEQFF.

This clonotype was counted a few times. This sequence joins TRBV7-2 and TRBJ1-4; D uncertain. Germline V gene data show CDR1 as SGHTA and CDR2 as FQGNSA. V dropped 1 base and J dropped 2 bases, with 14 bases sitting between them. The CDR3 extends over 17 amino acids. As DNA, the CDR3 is TGTGCCAGCAGCTTAGAGTATGTGGGGAGCACTAATGAAAAACTGTTTTTT. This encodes CASSLEYVGSTNEKLFF.

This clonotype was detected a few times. The CDR3 is CSAPGGRGRADTQYF. The CDR3 DNA reads TGCAGTGCCCCGGGGGGGCGGGGAAGAGCAGATACGCAGTATTTT. V and J are TRBV20-1 and TRBJ2-3; 8 bases agree with TRBD2. The J segment lost 4 bases and the V segment lost 6 bases, leaving 12 bases of the junction unmatched. From germline, CDR1 is DFQATT and CDR2 SNEGSKA (reference sequence). The CDR3 runs to 15 residues.

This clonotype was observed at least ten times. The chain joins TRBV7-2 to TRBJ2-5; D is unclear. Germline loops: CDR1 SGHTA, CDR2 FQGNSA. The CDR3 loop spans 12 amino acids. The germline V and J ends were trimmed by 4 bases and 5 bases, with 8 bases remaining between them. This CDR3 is CASSSPVETQYF. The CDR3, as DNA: TGTGCCAGCAGCTCCCCTGTTGAGACCCAGTACTTC.

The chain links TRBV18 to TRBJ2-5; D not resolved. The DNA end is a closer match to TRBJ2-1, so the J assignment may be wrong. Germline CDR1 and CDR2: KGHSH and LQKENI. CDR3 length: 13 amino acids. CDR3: CASSPNKGNEQFF. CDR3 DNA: TGTGCCAGCTCACCTAATAAGGGCAATGAGCAGTTCTTC.

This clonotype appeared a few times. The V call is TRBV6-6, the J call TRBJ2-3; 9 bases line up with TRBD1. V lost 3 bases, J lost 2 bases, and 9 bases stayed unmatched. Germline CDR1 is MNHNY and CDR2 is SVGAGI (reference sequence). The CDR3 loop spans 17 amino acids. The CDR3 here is CASSYGSGTGYTDTQYF. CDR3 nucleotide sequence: TGTGCCAGCAGTTATGGGTCCGGGACAGGGTACACAGATACGCAGTATTTT.

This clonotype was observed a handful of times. The CDR3 bases are TGTGCCAGCGTTGACGTCCTTAGCGGGGAAGTCGGGGGGACCCAGTACTTC. This translates into CASVDVLSGEVGGTQYF. This chain links TRBV7-9 with TRBJ2-5; 8 positions match TRBD2. From germline, CDR1 is SEHNR and CDR2 FQNEAQ (reference sequence). Losses at the gene ends were 8 bases for V and 7 bases for J; bases not matched to a gene: 21. The CDR3 is 17 amino acids. Drawing the rest from reference TRBV7-9 and TRBJ2-5, the complete variable domain is DTGVSQNPRHKITKRGQNVTFRCDPISEHNRLYWYRQTLGQGPEFLTYFQNEAQLEKSRLLSDRFSAERPKGSFSTLEIQRTEQGDSAMYLCASVDVLSGEVGGTQYFGPGTRLLVL.

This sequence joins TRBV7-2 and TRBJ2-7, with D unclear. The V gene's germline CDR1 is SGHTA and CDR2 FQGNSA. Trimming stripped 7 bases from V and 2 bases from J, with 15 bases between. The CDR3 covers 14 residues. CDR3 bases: TGTGCCAGCAACCGGGCCGCACGAACCTACGAGCAGTACTTC. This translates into CASNRAARTYEQYF.

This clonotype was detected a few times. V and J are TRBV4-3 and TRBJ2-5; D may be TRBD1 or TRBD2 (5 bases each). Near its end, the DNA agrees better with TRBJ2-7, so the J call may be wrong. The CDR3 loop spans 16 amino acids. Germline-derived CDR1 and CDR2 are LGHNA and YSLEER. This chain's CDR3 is CASSQGISGGSYEQYF. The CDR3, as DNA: TGCGCCAGCAGCCAAGGGATTAGTGGGGGATCCTACGAGCAGTACTTC.

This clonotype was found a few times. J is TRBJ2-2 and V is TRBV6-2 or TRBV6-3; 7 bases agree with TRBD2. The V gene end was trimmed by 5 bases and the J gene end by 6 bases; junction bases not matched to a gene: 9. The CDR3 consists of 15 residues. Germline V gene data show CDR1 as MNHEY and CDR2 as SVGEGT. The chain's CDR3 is CASSNTGLVAGELFF. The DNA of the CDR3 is TGTGCCAGCAGTAATACTGGACTAGTTGCCGGGGAGCTGTTTTTT.

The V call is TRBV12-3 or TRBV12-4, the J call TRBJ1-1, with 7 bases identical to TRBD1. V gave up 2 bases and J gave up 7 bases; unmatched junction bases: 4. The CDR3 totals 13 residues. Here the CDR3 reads CASSLIQGGEAFF. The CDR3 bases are TGTGCCAGCAGTTTAATTCAGGGGGGTGAAGCTTTCTTT.

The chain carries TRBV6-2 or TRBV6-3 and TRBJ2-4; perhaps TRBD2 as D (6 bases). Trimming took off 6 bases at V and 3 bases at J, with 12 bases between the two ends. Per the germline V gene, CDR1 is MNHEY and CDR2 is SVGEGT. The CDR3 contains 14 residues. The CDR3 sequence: CASSSGGDKNIQYF. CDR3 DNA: TGTGCCAGCAGCTCCGGGGGAGACAAAAACATTCAGTACTTC.

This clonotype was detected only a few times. The CDR3 loop reads CASSVGGLAAKETQYF. CDR3 nucleotides: TGTGCCAGCAGCGTAGGGGGACTAGCGGCAAAAGAGACCCAGTACTTC. The J gene is TRBJ2-1, the V gene TRBV9; 11 nucleotides align to TRBD2. The J call is doubtful: the DNA matches TRBJ2-5 better. Germline CDR1 and CDR2: SGDLS and YYNGEE. The CDR3 contains 16 residues.

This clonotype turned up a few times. The chain's CDR3 is CASGLGLAGGDSPLHF. The CDR3, as DNA: TGTGCTAGTGGTTTGGGGCTGGCAGGGGGCGATTCACCCCTCCACTTT. This chain joins TRBV12-5 and TRBJ1-6; 8 nucleotides agree with TRBD1. The CDR3 spans 16 residues. J lost 8 bases, V lost 1 base, and 7 bases had no gene match. Per germline, CDR1 LGHNT and CDR2 FRNRAP.

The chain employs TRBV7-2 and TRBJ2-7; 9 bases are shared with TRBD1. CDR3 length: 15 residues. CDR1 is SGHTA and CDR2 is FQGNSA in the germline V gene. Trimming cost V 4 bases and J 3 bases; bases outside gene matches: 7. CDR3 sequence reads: CASSSYPGQGYEQYF. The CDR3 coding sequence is TGTGCCAGCAGCTCATACCCGGGACAGGGCTACGAGCAGTACTTC.

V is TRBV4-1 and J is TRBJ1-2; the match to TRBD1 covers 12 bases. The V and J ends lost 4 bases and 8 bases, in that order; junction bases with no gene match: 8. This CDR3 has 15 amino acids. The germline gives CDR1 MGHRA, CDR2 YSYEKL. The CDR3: CASSLRRGTGGGYTF. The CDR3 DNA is TGCGCCAGCAGCCTTCGCCGGGGGACAGGGGGCGGCTACACCTTC.

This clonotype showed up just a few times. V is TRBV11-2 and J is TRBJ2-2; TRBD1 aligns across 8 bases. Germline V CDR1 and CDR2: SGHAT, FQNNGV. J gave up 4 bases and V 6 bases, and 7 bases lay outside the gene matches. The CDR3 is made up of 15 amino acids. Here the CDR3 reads CASSHTTGGTGELFF. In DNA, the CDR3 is TGTGCCAGCAGTCACACAACAGGGGGCACCGGGGAGCTGTTTTTT. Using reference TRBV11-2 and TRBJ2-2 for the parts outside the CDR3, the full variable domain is EAGVAQSPRYKIIEKRQSVAFWCNPISGHATLYWYQQILGQGPKLLIQFQNNGVVDDSQLPKDRFSAERLKGVDSTLKIQPAKLEDSAVYLCASSHTTGGTGELFFGEGSRLTVL.

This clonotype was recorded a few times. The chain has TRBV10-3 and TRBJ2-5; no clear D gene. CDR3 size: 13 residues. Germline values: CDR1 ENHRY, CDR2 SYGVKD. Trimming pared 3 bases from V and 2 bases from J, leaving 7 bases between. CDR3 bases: TGTGCCATCAGTGATAAGGATCAAGAGACCCAGTACTTC. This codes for CAISDKDQETQYF.

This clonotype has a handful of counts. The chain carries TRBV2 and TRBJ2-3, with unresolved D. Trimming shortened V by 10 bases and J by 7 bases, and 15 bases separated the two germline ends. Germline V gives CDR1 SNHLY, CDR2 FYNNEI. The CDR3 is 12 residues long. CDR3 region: CAITGDENTQYF. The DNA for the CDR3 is TGTGCCATCACGGGCGACGAGAATACGCAGTATTTT.

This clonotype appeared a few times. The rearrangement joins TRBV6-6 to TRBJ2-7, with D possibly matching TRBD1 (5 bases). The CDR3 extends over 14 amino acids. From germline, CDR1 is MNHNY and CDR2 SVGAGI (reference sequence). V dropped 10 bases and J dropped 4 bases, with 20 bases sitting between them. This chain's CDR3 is CATTKEDRGYEQYF. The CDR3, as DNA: TGTGCCACCACTAAAGAGGATAGGGGTTACGAGCAGTACTTC.

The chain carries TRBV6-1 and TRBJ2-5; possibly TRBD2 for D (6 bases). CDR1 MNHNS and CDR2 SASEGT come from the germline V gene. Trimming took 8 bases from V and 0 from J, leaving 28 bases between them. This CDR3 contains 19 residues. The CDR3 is CASSYQGNGRRVNQETQYF. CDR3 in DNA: TGTGCCAGCTCCTACCAGGGAAACGGACGGAGGGTGAACCAAGAGACCCAGTACTTC.

CDR3 residues: CSARDPRRGGGNEQFF. CDR3 nucleotide sequence: TGCAGTGCTAGAGATCCTCGGCGGGGGGGAGGGAATGAGCAGTTCTTC. The rearrangement uses TRBV20-1 and TRBJ2-1; 9 nucleotides agree with TRBD2. V gave up 0 bases and J gave up 7 bases; unmatched junction bases: 10. Germline V gene lookup returns CDR1 DFQATT and CDR2 SNEGSKA (reference sequence). The CDR3 is 16 residues long.

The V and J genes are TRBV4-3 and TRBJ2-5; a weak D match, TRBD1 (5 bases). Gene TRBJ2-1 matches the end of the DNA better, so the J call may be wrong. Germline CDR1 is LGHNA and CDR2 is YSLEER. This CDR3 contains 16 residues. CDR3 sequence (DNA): TGCGCCAGCAGCCAAGGGGCGTCCAGGGTATACAATGAGCAGTTCTTC. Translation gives CASSQGASRVYNEQFF.

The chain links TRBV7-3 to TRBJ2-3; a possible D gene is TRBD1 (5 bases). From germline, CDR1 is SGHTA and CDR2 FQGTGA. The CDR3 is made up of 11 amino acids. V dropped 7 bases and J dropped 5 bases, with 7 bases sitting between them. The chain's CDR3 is CASNQGDTQYF. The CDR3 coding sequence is TGTGCCAGCAACCAGGGAGATACGCAGTATTTT.

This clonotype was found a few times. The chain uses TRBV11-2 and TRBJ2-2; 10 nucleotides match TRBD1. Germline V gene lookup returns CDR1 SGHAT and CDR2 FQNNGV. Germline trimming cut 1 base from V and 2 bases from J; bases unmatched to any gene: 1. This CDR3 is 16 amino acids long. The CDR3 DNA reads TGTGCCAGCAGCTTAGGGACAGGGGGAAACACCGGGGAGCTGTTTTTT. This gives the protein CASSLGTGGNTGELFF. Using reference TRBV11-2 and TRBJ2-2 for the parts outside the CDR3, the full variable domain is EAGVAQSPRYKIIEKRQSVAFWCNPISGHATLYWYQQILGQGPKLLIQFQNNGVVDDSQLPKDRFSAERLKGVDSTLKIQPAKLEDSAVYLCASSLGTGGNTGELFFGEGSRLTVL.